This T cell receptor beta chain is drawn from a study of shared clonotypes between healthy human individuals. The naive CD8 fraction comprised CD45RO-negative cells positively selected for CCR7 and excluded terminally differentiated effector memory CD45RA+ cells. Healthy HIV-negative adults without recent acute infections or vaccinations served as donors. Measured with immunoSEQ multiplex PCR; TCRdb has only the in-frame clones, and not every one. The table includes some 600,000 clones, about 95% detected once. The length of the CDR3 is 16 residues. The V and J ends lost 5 bases and 0 bases respectively, with 14 bases between them. Per the germline V gene, CDR1 is MDHEN and CDR2 is SYDVKM.

The rearrangement uses TRBV28 and TRBJ1-5, with D hard to call. Sequenced material: naive CD8+ T cells sorted from blood. The TCR comes from a woman aged 25 to 39 in good health. The CDR3 sequence: CASSPAASNSNQPQHF. The CDR3 DNA reads TGTGCCAGCAGTCCTGCGGCCTCAAATAGCAATCAGCCCCAGCATTTT.